This TCR beta chain was identified during a study of T-cell memory formation after mild COVID-19. Study as a whole: In these data, TCR clusters were largely donor specific. Study outcomes and limitations: From day 15 to 85, contracting clones were balanced between CD4 and CD8, whereas later expanders leaned toward CD4+. Pre-infection memory carried some responding clones, suggesting that cross-reactive memory joined. The second-wave clones peaking on day 37 were not confirmed as SARS-CoV-2-specific.

TCRdb independently ran MiXCR on the 5' RACE reads; one entry per CDR3 protein. The sample records some 450,000 distinct CDR3 sequences, 18% being singletons. A note on this clonotype: What it binds is unknown.

Trimming pared 3 bases from V and 7 bases from J, leaving 9 bases between. Germline assignment: CDR1 SEHNR and CDR2 FQNEAQ (reference sequence). The CDR3 has 13 amino acids. The receptor was isolated from a man aged 18 to 30 who had mild COVID-19 (a few samples of this study predate the infection). Cell type and time point are not known. The specimen sequenced was PBMCs or a T cell subset sorted from them (not recorded which). The chain uses TRBV7-9 and TRBJ1-4; D remains ambiguous. The CDR3 protein is CASSFSGSEKLFF. As DNA, the CDR3 is TGTGCCAGCAGCTTCAGCGGCTCTGAAAAACTGTTTTTT.